Each of the 16 T cell receptor beta chains below was sequenced from the same sample in a study of blood T cells in healthy people across ages. Combining a sample-barcoded 5' primer with a J-beta primer mix, a second PCR ran for roughly 6 to 12 cycles. One entry per CDR3 protein, called by TCRdb with MiXCR from the 5' RACE reads. Among 850,000 to 1,000,000 distinct CDR3 sequences listed, roughly 51% were seen once. Sequences were obtained from blood. The receptors come from a woman in her sixties or seventies in good health.

This chain links TRBV10-3 with TRBJ2-1; 11 positions match TRBD1. J lost 7 bases, V lost 5 bases, and 1 base had no gene match. This CDR3 comprises 13 residues. Germline values: CDR1 ENHRY, CDR2 SYGVKD. CDR3 sequence: CAISRDRGNEQFF. The DNA of the CDR3 is TGTGCCATCAGTAGGGACAGGGGGAATGAGCAGTTCTTC.

This sequence joins TRBV6-6 and TRBJ2-3; D is perhaps TRBD1 or TRBD2 (6 bases each). The CDR3 length is 13 residues. The V gene's germline CDR1 is MNHNY and CDR2 SVGAGI (reference sequence). The germline V and J ends were trimmed by 11 bases and 5 bases, with 17 bases remaining between them. As DNA, the CDR3 is TGTGCCGTCCGGAGGGCAGGGGAAGATACGCAGTATTTT. Protein sequence: CAVRRAGEDTQYF.

This chain joins TRBV6-2 or TRBV6-3 and TRBJ2-2; D is possibly TRBD1 (6 bases). CDR3 length: 12 amino acids. Trimming stripped 9 bases from V and 9 bases from J, with 14 bases between. Looked up from germline, CDR1 is MNHEY and CDR2 is SVGEGT. DNA for the CDR3: TGTGCCAGTACCGAGGGGGTCCGGGAGCTGTTTTTT. This translates into CASTEGVRELFF.

This clonotype was counted only a few times. The J gene is TRBJ2-2, the V gene TRBV4-2, with 9 bases aligning to TRBD1. The CDR3 loop spans 17 amino acids. V lost 3 bases to trimming and J lost 0 bases; unmatched junction nucleotides: 5. Germline CDR1 is LGHNA and CDR2 is YNFKEQ. The CDR3 DNA reads TGTGCCAGCAGCCATGACAGGGGGACCACGAACACCGGGGAGCTGTTTTTT. Translating gives CASSHDRGTTNTGELFF.

The chain couples TRBV20-1 to TRBJ1-1; TRBD1 agrees at 8 bases. In germline, CDR1 is DFQATT, CDR2 SNEGSKA (reference sequence). This CDR3 spans 17 amino acids. Unmatched junction bases numbered 9, after V lost 0 bases and J lost 0 bases. CDR3 region: CSARDFAAGGVNTEAFF. For the CDR3, the DNA is TGCAGTGCTAGAGACTTTGCGGCAGGGGGCGTGAACACTGAAGCTTTCTTT.

This sequence joins TRBV29-1 and TRBJ2-2; 11 bases map to TRBD2. Germline CDR1 and CDR2: SQVTM and ANQGSEA. The CDR3 loop spans 17 amino acids. V dropped 0 bases and J dropped 1; count of bases not matched to a gene: 4. The CDR3 nucleotides read TGCAGCGTTGAAGATCTTGGGACTAGCGGGAACACCGGGGAGCTGTTTTTT. It specifies CSVEDLGTSGNTGELFF.

Worth noting for this clonotype: A much more abundant neighbour one base away suggests this may be a read error. The chain joins TRBV10-1 to TRBJ1-2, with 9 bases that match TRBD1. There are 13 residues in the CDR3. Losses at the gene ends were 11 bases for V and 1 base for J; bases not matched to a gene: 5. CDR1 WNHNN and CDR2 SYGVQD come from the germline V gene (reference sequence). The CDR3 coding sequence is TGCGCCGGGAGGGACAGGGATAACTATGGCTACACCTTC. It codes for CAGRDRDNYGYTF.

The chain combines TRBV28 with TRBJ2-7; D may be TRBD1 (6 bases). The germline gives CDR1 MDHEN, CDR2 SYDVKM. The CDR3 covers 16 residues. The germline V and J ends were trimmed by 4 bases and 3 bases, with 19 bases remaining between them. The CDR3 DNA sequence: TGTGCCAGCAGTTCTAACAGGGTGGGCCTCCGCTACGAGCAGTACTTC. Protein product: CASSSNRVGLRYEQYF.

This sequence joins TRBV2 and TRBJ2-1; TRBD2 might be the D (6 bases). This CDR3 is 15 amino acids long. Per germline, CDR1 SNHLY and CDR2 FYNNEI. The V and J ends lost 4 bases and 0 bases respectively, with 10 bases between them. CDR3 sequence reads: CASSVAESSYNEQFF. CDR3 bases: TGTGCCAGCAGTGTAGCGGAAAGCTCCTACAATGAGCAGTTCTTC.

The chain couples TRBV3-1 to TRBJ2-5, with D possibly matching TRBD1 (6 bases). The CDR3 sequence is 16 residues long. V lost 4 bases, J lost 2 bases, and 17 bases lay in between. CDR1 LGHDT and CDR2 YNNKEL come from the germline V gene (reference sequence). The CDR3 coding sequence is TGTGCCAGCAGCCCCAGACAGGTCTTCGGGCAAGAGACCCAGTACTTC. Residues: CASSPRQVFGQETQYF.

V gene TRBV6-1 combines with J gene TRBJ2-3, with 8 bases fitting TRBD2. Unmatched junction bases numbered 16, after V lost 6 bases and J lost 2 bases. This CDR3 region has 18 residues. In germline, CDR1 is MNHNS, CDR2 SASEGT. In nucleotides, the CDR3 is TGTGCCAGCAGGAGAGCTAGAGGGGGACTAGAATCCACAGATACGCAGTATTTT. Protein sequence: CASRRARGGLESTDTQYF.

The chain employs TRBV15 and TRBJ1-3; the D is unclear. Germline V lookup: CDR1 LNHNV, CDR2 YYDKDF (reference sequence). V dropped 1 base and J dropped 4 bases, with 17 bases sitting between them. The CDR3 sequence is 17 residues long. The CDR3 reads CATSRVGQPALGNTIYF. CDR3 nucleotide sequence: TGTGCCACCAGCAGAGTAGGGCAGCCCGCTTTAGGAAACACCATATATTTT.

The chain joins TRBV4-3 to TRBJ2-4; 11 bases fit TRBD2. The germline V gene has CDR1 LGHNA and CDR2 YSLEER. This CDR3 comprises 15 residues. With 1 base clipped from V and 5 bases from J, the junction kept 1 base outside the gene matches. In DNA form, the CDR3 reads TGCGCCAGCAGCCAAGGGGGACTAGCGGAAAACATTCAGTACTTC. Its translation is CASSQGGLAENIQYF.

This clonotype came up a few times. CDR3 DNA: TGTGCCAGCAGCGGGGGTAATCAGGAGGCCCAGTACTTC. Its protein product is CASSGGNQEAQYF. This rearrangement joins TRBV9 to TRBJ2-5, with D perhaps matching TRBD2 (5 bases). The germline V and J ends were trimmed by 3 bases and 9 bases, with 15 bases remaining between them. This CDR3 contains 13 residues. Germline-derived CDR1 and CDR2 are SGDLS and YYNGEE.

This sequence joins TRBV5-1 and TRBJ2-7; possible D gene TRBD1, 5 bases. The CDR3 runs to 14 residues. Trimming removed 0 bases at V and 5 bases at J, with 12 bases between. CDR1 is SGHRS and CDR2 is YFSETQ in the germline V gene. The CDR3 loop is CASSLERGFHEQYF. The CDR3 DNA is TGCGCCAGCAGCTTGGAAAGGGGATTCCACGAGCAGTACTTC.

The chain uses TRBV12-3 or TRBV12-4 and TRBJ2-1; TRBD1 is a possible D gene (5 bases). The CDR3 loop spans 15 amino acids. The V end lost 5 bases, the J end lost 5 bases, and 16 bases lay between the germline ends. CDR3 coding DNA: TGTGCCAGCAGTCCGACAGTATCCTTAAACAATGAGCAGTTCTTC. Amino acids: CASSPTVSLNNEQFF.